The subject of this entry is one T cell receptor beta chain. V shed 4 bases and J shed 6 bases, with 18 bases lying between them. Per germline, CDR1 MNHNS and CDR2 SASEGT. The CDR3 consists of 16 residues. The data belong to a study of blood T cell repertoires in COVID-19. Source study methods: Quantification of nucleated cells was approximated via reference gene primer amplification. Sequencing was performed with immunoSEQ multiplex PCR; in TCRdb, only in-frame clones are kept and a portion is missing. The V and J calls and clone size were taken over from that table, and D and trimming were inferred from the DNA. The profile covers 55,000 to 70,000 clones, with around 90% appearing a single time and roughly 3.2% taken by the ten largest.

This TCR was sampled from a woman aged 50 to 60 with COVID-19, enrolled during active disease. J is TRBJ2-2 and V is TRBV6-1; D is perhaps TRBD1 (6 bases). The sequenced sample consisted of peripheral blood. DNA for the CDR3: TGTGCCAGCAGTGCCCTACTCCAGGGGAGTGCCGGGGAGCTGTTTTTT. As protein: CASSALLQGSAGELFF.